A single sample is the source of the 8 T cell receptor beta chains below, sequenced in a study of blood T cells in healthy people across ages (dated by TCRdb to the mid-2010s). Library preparation was by 5' RACE. The sequencing machine was an Illumina HiSeq 2500. The second PCR ran for about 7 to 11 cycles and used a J-beta primer mix along with a sample-barcoded 5' primer. The public reads were reprocessed in TCRdb via fastp at Q25 and MiXCR, keeping in-frame beta chains. Entries are consolidated by CDR3 protein sequence, retaining the most common genes and DNA. The sample table lists around 1,100,000 distinct CDR3 sequences, more than 30% of them with a count of one. About 12% of the sample is held by the ten biggest clonotypes. The sample was blood. Source of these receptors: a man aged 18-30 years in good health.

The chain uses TRBV6-1 and TRBJ1-2; TRBD1 matches at 7 bases. Per the germline V gene, CDR1 is MNHNS and CDR2 is SASEGT. The CDR3 has 11 residues. Losses at the gene ends were 6 bases for V and 8 bases for J; bases not matched to a gene: 3. The DNA of the CDR3 is TGTGCCAGCAGCGGGACAGCGGGCTACACCTTC. It translates to CASSGTAGYTF.

This chain connects TRBV27 to TRBJ2-1; a weak D match, TRBD2 (6 bases). Germline CDR1 MNHEY, CDR2 SMNVEV (reference sequence). CDR3 length: 13 amino acids. Trimming pared 5 bases from V and 10 bases from J, leaving 15 bases between. The CDR3 bases are TGTGCCAGCAGTGTTTCTCTAGCGAGGGAGCAGTTCTTC. Protein: CASSVSLAREQFF.

This rearrangement joins TRBV12-3 or TRBV12-4 to TRBJ1-5; 7 bases align to TRBD1. The junction had 6 bases not matched to a gene; V was cut back by 6 bases and J by 7 bases. The CDR3 spans 13 residues. CDR3 sequence (DNA): TGTGCCAGCAGCCCTAGGGACAGACAGCCCCAGCATTTT. Its protein product is CASSPRDRQPQHF.

The V gene is TRBV5-1, the J gene TRBJ2-7; 13 nucleotides agree with TRBD2. Germline CDR1 SGHRS, CDR2 YFSETQ. This CDR3 region has 19 residues. J gave up 7 bases and V 6 bases, and 22 bases lay outside the gene matches. The CDR3, as DNA: TGCGCCAGCAAGGAGGGTACTAGCGGGGGGGCCTGGGCCTACAATGAGCAGTACTTC. Its protein is CASKEGTSGGAWAYNEQYF. The full variable domain, with the rest looked up from reference TRBV5-1 and TRBJ2-7, is KAGVTQTPRYLIKTRGQQVTLSCSPISGHRSVSWYQQTPGQGLQFLFEYFSETQRNKGNFPGRFSGRQFSNSRSEMNVSTLELGDSALYLCASKEGTSGGAWAYNEQYFGPGTRLTVT.

Here the CDR3 reads CASSPGLIQETQYF. DNA of the CDR3: TGCGCCAGCAGCCCCGGACTGATCCAAGAGACCCAGTACTTC. The J gene is TRBJ2-5, the V gene TRBV5-1; D is perhaps TRBD2 (5 bases). There are 14 residues in the CDR3. Germline CDR1 reads SGHRS; CDR2 reads YFSETQ. Between the trimmed V and J ends, which lost 4 bases and 1 base, there was a span of 11 bases.

This clonotype has more than one count but fewer than ten. This rearrangement joins TRBV5-1 to TRBJ2-2; no definite D call. V lost 0 bases to trimming and J lost 3 bases, with 9 bases between them. The germline CDR1 and CDR2 sequences are SGHRS and YFSETQ. The CDR3 is 15 amino acids. The CDR3 DNA follows: TGCGCCAGCAGCTTGGTAGTCAGTCACACCGGGGAGCTGTTTTTT. Protein sequence: CASSLVVSHTGELFF.

This chain connects TRBV20-1 to TRBJ1-4; D perhaps matches TRBD1 (5 bases). The CDR3 is made up of 16 amino acids. Trimming removed 3 bases from V and 0 bases from J, with 14 bases in between. The germline V gene has CDR1 DFQATT and CDR2 SNEGSKA (reference sequence). This chain's CDR3 is CSASGAEAATNEKLFF. The CDR3 DNA reads TGCAGTGCTAGTGGGGCAGAAGCTGCAACTAATGAAAAACTGTTTTTT.

This chain connects TRBV5-5 to TRBJ1-2, with D tentatively TRBD1 (6 bases). CDR1 and CDR2 (germline): SGHKS, YYEKEE (reference sequence). This CDR3 is built from 15 residues. The V gene lost 2 bases and the J gene lost 0 bases, with 11 bases spanning the gap. Here the CDR3 reads CASSFGTTSNYGYTF. The DNA of the CDR3 is TGTGCCAGCAGCTTCGGGACAACTTCTAACTATGGCTACACCTTC.